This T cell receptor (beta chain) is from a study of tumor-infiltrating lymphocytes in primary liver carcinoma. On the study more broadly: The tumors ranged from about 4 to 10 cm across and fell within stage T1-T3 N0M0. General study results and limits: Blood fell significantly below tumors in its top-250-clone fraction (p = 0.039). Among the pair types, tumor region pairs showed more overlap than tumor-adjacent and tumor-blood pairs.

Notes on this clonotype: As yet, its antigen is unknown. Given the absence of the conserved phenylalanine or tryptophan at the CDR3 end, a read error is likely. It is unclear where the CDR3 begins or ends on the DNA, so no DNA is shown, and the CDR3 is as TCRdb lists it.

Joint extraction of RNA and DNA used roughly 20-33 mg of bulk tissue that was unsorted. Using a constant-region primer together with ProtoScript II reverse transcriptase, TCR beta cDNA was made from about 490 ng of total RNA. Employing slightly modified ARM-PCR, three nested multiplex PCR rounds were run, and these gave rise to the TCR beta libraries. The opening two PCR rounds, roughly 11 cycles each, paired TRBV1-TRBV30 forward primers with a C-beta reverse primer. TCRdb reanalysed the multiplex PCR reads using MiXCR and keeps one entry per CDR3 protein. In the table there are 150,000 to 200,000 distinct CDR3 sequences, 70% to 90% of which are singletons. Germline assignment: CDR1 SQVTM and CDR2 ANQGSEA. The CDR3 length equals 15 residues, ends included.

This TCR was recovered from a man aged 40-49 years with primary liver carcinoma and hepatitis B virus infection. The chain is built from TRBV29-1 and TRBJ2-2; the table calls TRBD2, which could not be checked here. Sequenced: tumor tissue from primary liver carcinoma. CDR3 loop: CSIGTSVANTGELYL.